This T cell receptor beta chain was captured in a study of graft-versus-host responses after intestinal transplantation. About this clone itself: Its antigen is currently unknown.

Generated by immunoSEQ multiplex PCR, the TCRdb table keeps only in-frame clones and is missing some. This table has roughly 120,000 clones, approximately 92% appearing once. Overall study results and limits: High graft-versus-host to host-versus-graft clonal ratios were found in allografts of patients who had graft-donor T cell macrochimerism. Peak levels of circulating GvH clones tracked with early post-transplant HvG declines.

The germline V gene has CDR1 MNHNS and CDR2 SASEGT. The V segment lost 5 bases and the J segment 3 bases; nucleotides outside the gene matches: 5. This CDR3 spans 15 amino acids. The material was unstimulated CD4+ T cells sorted from spleen or lymph node cells, obtained before intestinal transplant. The chain is built from TRBV6-1 and TRBJ1-3, with TRBD1 identical over 9 bases. The sequence was obtained from a human donor who received an intestinal transplant. The DNA of the CDR3 is TGTGCCAGCAGTCCACAGGGGGCATTTGGAAACACCATATATTTT. It yields the protein CASSPQGAFGNTIYF.